The 15 T cell receptor beta chains presented below share a single source sample, sequenced in a study of Ad26.COV2.S vaccination and SARS-CoV-2 variants. Sequencing used immunoSEQ multiplex PCR; TCRdb keeps in-frame clones, though not all of them. The repertoire holds about 400,000 clones, around nine tenths seen once, with approximately 4% in the top ten. Treatment noted: roughly 20 received Ad26.COV2.S at low or high dose, single or two shots; about 5 received placebo; per-sample allocation not given. The study sampled participants on day 63 after the first vaccine or placebo injection. Material: peripheral blood, obtained in a trial of Ad26.COV2.S vaccine versus placebo. All receptors come from a person between 18 and 59 years old who received the Ad26.COV2.S COVID-19 vaccine or a placebo.

This clone was seen a handful of times. The genes are TRBV18 and TRBJ1-6, with TRBD1 identical over 7 bases. This CDR3 spans 17 amino acids. The germline CDR1 and CDR2 sequences are KGHSH and LQKENI. The V gene end was trimmed by 3 bases and the J gene end by 8 bases; junction bases not matched to a gene: 13. The CDR3 DNA reads TGTGCCAGCTCACCTCCCGACAGGGCGCTTCCCCATTCACCCCTCCACTTT. Its protein is CASSPPDRALPHSPLHF.

The chain combines TRBV28 with TRBJ1-2; tentative D call: TRBD1 (5 bases). Trimming stripped 1 base from V and 3 bases from J, with 15 bases between. The germline gives CDR1 MDHEN, CDR2 SYDVKM. The CDR3 spans 16 residues. The CDR3 spells CASSLSTSGRYYGYTF. CDR3 DNA sequence: TGTGCCAGCAGTTTATCTACGTCAGGGAGGTACTATGGCTACACCTTC.

The chain recombines TRBV3-1 (or the pseudogene TRBV3-2) with TRBJ2-7; D may be TRBD1 (6 bases). The CDR3 sequence is 14 residues long. The ends were cut back, 4 bases at V and 6 bases at J, with 16 bases in the middle. The germline V gene has CDR1 LGHDT and CDR2 YNNKEL (reference sequence). The CDR3 is CASSPMGQGLEQYF. CDR3 sequence (DNA): TGTGCCAGCAGCCCGATGGGGCAGGGGCTCGAGCAGTACTTC.

Points on this clone: Other DNA sequences within the sample encode an identical CDR3. V gene TRBV19 combines with J gene TRBJ2-6; D perhaps matches TRBD2 (6 bases). Germline V gene sequence: CDR1 LNHDA, CDR2 SQIVND (reference sequence). Trimming removed 3 bases from V and 4 bases from J, with 10 bases in between. The CDR3 sequence is 15 residues long. CDR3 in amino acids: CASSIGGSGANVLTF. CDR3 sequence (DNA): TGTGCCAGTAGTATCGGAGGGTCCGGGGCCAACGTCCTGACTTTC.

The J gene is TRBJ2-7, the V gene TRBV28; D is ambiguous. CDR3 length equals 15 residues. CDR1 and CDR2 from the germline V gene are MDHEN and SYDVKM. Deletions cut 4 bases from V and 3 bases from J, with 16 bases between. This CDR3 reads CASSSSERPLYEQYF. The CDR3 DNA reads TGTGCCAGCAGTTCCTCCGAGAGGCCGCTCTACGAGCAGTACTTC.

The rearrangement uses TRBV5-4 and TRBJ2-7; D not resolved. Germline CDR1 is SGHNT and CDR2 is YYREEE (reference sequence). V gave up 4 bases and J gave up 0 bases, with 11 bases separating them. The CDR3 has 14 residues. The CDR3 is CASSPQGHSYEQYF. The CDR3 DNA reads as TGTGCCAGCAGCCCACAAGGGCACTCCTACGAGCAGTACTTC. Complete variable domain (other parts from reference TRBV5-4 and TRBJ2-7): ETGVTQSPTHLIKTRGQQVTLRCSSQSGHNTVSWYQQALGQGPQFIFQYYREEENGRGNFPPRFSGLQFPNYSSELNVNALELDDSALYLCASSPQGHSYEQYFGPGTRLTVT.

This clone occurred once. This chain connects TRBV5-3 to TRBJ2-2; 8 bases agree with TRBD2. TRBV5-3 is recorded as an ORF, its role being uncertain. V was clipped by 10 bases and J by 4 bases; unmatched bases: 9. This CDR3 comprises 14 residues. As DNA, the CDR3 is TGTGCCCCTACCACGGGAGGGGTCACCGGGGAGCTGTTTTTT. It specifies CAPTTGGVTGELFF.

This rearrangement joins TRBV3-1 (or the pseudogene TRBV3-2) to TRBJ2-1; no clear D. Germline CDR1 LGHDT, CDR2 YNNKEL (reference sequence). V was clipped by 8 bases and J by 9 bases, with 8 bases between them. This CDR3 spans 10 amino acids. CDR3 amino acids: CASGRTEQFF. CDR3 bases: TGTGCCAGCGGTCGAACTGAGCAGTTCTTC.

The J gene is TRBJ2-3, the V gene TRBV15; perhaps TRBD2 as D (6 bases). Germline V gene lookup returns CDR1 LNHNV and CDR2 YYDKDF (reference sequence). This CDR3 has 15 amino acids. V dropped 5 bases and J dropped 4 bases, with 16 bases sitting between them. The CDR3 sequence: CATSGELAWPDTQYF. In nucleotides, the CDR3 is TGTGCCACCAGCGGCGAACTAGCATGGCCAGATACGCAGTATTTT.

The chain combines TRBV5-4 with TRBJ2-7; 10 bases match TRBD1. V trimming: 4 bases; J trimming: 2 bases; junction bases outside the gene matches: 6. Germline values: CDR1 SGHNT, CDR2 YYREEE (reference sequence). This CDR3 is built from 15 residues. CDR3 in amino acids: CASSIDGTGAYEQYF. DNA for the CDR3: TGTGCCAGCAGCATCGACGGGACAGGGGCCTACGAGCAGTACTTC. The whole variable domain, filled in from reference TRBV5-4 and TRBJ2-7, reads ETGVTQSPTHLIKTRGQQVTLRCSSQSGHNTVSWYQQALGQGPQFIFQYYREEENGRGNFPPRFSGLQFPNYSSELNVNALELDDSALYLCASSIDGTGAYEQYFGPGTRLTVT.

V and J are TRBV4-1 and TRBJ2-3; TRBD2 matches at 13 bases. The V segment lost 3 bases and the J segment 6 bases; nucleotides outside the gene matches: 9. The germline V gene encodes CDR1 MGHRA and CDR2 YSYEKL. The CDR3 is 17 amino acids. The CDR3 DNA reads TGCGCCAGCAGCCACGGGGGACTAGCGGGGACATGGGATACGCAGTATTTT. It is translated as CASSHGGLAGTWDTQYF.

The chain uses TRBV6-4 and TRBJ2-7, with unresolved D. V was clipped by 6 bases and J by 7 bases, with 10 bases between them. Germline V gene data show CDR1 as MRHNA and CDR2 as SNTAGT. The CDR3 consists of 11 residues. The CDR3 loop is CASSEYEEQYF. In DNA form, the CDR3 reads TGTGCCAGCAGCGAATACGAGGAGCAGTACTTC.

The chain employs TRBV30 and TRBJ1-2, with a possible D match to TRBD1 (5 bases). CDR1 GTSNPN and CDR2 SVGIG come from the germline V gene (reference sequence). The CDR3 loop spans 11 amino acids. Between the trimmed V and J ends, which lost 5 bases and 6 bases, there was a span of 10 bases. For the CDR3, the DNA is TGTGCCTGGGGCCTGGGGCATGGCTACACCTTC. Its protein is CAWGLGHGYTF.

This rearrangement joins TRBV5-1 to TRBJ2-5; TRBD2 aligns across 12 bases. Unmatched junction bases numbered 4, after V lost 2 bases and J lost 2 bases. The germline gives CDR1 SGHRS, CDR2 YFSETQ. This CDR3 contains 16 residues. In DNA form, the CDR3 reads TGCGCCAGCAGCTTTTTGACTAGCGGGGGTCAAGAGACCCAGTACTTC. Amino acid sequence: CASSFLTSGGQETQYF.

The chain recombines TRBV3-1 (or the pseudogene TRBV3-2) with TRBJ1-2; D is unclear. This CDR3 has 14 residues. With 2 bases removed from V and 6 bases from J, the gap between germline ends came to 13 bases. Looked up from germline, CDR1 is LGHDT and CDR2 is YNNKEL (reference sequence). This chain's CDR3 is CASSQTQVSNGYTF. CDR3 DNA: TGTGCCAGCAGCCAAACTCAGGTATCTAATGGCTACACCTTC.